This T cell receptor beta chain comes out of a study of T cell repertoires in cytomegalovirus infection. Findings of the study overall: Clonotypes of TCR beta that were HLA-C-restricted and CMV-specific dominated the ex vivo response. Frequencies of public TCR beta families were cumulated, and this identified carriers of CMV plus the relevant HLA.

This clonotype was detected only a few times. What it binds is unknown. Possible read error: a much larger clone is one base away. The CDR3 covers 15 residues. V was pared by 5 bases and J by 0 bases, with 4 bases of the junction left unmatched. Germline lookup yields CDR1 SGHAT and CDR2 FQNNGV. TCRdb recomputed calls from the reads with MiXCR, one row per CDR3 protein. The sample includes roughly 500,000 distinct CDR3 sequences, roughly a third of them seen just once. The sample in question was cultured PBMCs, obtained from culture after CMV antigen stimulation. The receptor's source is a human donor in good health (CMV status not recorded). Some clones in this sample may be carry-over from other donors' samples. V usage is TRBV11-2 and J usage is TRBJ1-5, with 7 bases aligning to TRBD1. The CDR3 region is CASSTGQVSNQPQHF. DNA for the CDR3: TGTGCCAGCAGCACCGGACAGGTTAGCAATCAGCCCCAGCATTTT.